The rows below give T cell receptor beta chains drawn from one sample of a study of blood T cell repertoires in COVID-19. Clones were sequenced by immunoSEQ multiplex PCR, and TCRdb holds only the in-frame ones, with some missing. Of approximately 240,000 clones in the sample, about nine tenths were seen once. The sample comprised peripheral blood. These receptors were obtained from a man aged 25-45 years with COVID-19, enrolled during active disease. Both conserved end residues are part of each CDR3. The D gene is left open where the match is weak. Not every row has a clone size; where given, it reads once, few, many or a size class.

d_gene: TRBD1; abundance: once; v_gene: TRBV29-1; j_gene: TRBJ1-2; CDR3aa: CSVGTGVYGYTF; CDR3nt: TGCAGCGTTGGGACAGGGGTTTATGGCTACACCTTC
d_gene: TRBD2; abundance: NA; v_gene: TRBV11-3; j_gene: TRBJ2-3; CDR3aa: CASSLAGGSTDTQYF; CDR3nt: TGTGCCAGCAGCTTAGCGGGGGGTTCCACAGATACGCAGTATTTT
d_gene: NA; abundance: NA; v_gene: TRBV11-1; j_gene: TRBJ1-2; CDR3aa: CASSFDRTAYGYTF; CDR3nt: TGTGCCAGCAGCTTCGATCGGACAGCCTATGGCTACACCTTC
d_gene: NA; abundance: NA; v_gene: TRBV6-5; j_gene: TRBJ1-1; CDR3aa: CASSYSTVTNTEAFF; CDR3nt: TGTGCCAGCAGTTACTCAACAGTAACGAACACTGAAGCTTTCTTT
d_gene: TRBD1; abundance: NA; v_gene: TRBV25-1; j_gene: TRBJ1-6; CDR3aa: CASEQGGFRSPLHF; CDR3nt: TGTGCCAGCGAACAGGGGGGGTTTAGGTCACCCCTCCACTTT
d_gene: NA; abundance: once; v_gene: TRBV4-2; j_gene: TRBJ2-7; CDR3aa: CASSRHTDSYEQYF; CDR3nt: TGTGCCAGCAGCCGACACACGGATTCCTACGAGCAGTACTTC
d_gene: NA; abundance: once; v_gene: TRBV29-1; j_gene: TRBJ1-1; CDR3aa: CSVAVWGRENTEAFF; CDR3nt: TGCAGCGTTGCCGTCTGGGGGAGGGAGAACACTGAAGCTTTCTTT
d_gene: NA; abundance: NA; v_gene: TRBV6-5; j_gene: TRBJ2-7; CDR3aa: CASSPRVSSYEQYF; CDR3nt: TGTGCCAGCAGTCCTCGGGTAAGCTCCTACGAGCAGTACTTC
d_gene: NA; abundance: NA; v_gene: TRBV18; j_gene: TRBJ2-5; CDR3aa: CASSPSQGAETQYF; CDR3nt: TGTGCCAGCTCACCATCACAGGGTGCAGAGACCCAGTACTTC
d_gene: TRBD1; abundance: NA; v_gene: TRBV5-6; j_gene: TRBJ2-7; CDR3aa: CASSSGQGNYEQYF; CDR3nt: TGTGCCAGCAGCTCTGGACAGGGGAACTACGAGCAGTACTTC
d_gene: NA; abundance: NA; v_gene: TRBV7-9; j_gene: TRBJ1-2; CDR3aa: CASSLDAGPYGYTF; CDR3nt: TGTGCCAGCAGCTTAGACGCGGGGCCTTATGGCTACACCTTC
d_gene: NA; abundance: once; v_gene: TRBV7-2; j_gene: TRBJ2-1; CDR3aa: CASSSQGDINEQFF; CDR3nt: TGTGCCAGCAGCTCCCAAGGTGACATTAATGAGCAGTTCTTC
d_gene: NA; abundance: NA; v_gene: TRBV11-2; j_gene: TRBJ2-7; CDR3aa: CASSQTPAGEQYF; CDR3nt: TGTGCCAGCAGCCAGACCCCTGCGGGCGAGCAGTACTTC
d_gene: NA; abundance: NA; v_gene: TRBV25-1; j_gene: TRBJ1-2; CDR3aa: CASSTTARYGYTF; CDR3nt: TGTGCCAGCAGTACGACAGCGAGATATGGCTACACCTTC
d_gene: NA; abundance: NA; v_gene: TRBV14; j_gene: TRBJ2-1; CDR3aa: CASSRDPPKQFF; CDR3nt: TGTGCCAGCAGCCGAGACCCCCCCAAGCAGTTCTTC
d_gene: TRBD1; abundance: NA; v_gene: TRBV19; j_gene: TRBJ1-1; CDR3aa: CASGQVGTEAFF; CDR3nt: TGTGCCAGTGGACAGGTGGGTACTGAAGCTTTCTTT
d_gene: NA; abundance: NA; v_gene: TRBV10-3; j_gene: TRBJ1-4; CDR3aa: CAISGGGTNEKLFF; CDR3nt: TGTGCCATCAGTGGGGGGGGAACTAATGAAAAACTGTTTTTT
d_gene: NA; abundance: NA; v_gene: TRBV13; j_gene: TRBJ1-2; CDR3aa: CASIYRTHEGGYTF; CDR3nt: TGTGCCAGTATATACCGGACCCATGAGGGAGGCTACACCTTC
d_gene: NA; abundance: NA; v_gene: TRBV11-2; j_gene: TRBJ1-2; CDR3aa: CASSFQGGITNYGYTF; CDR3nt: TGTGCCAGCAGCTTTCAAGGGGGAATCACTAACTATGGCTACACCTTC
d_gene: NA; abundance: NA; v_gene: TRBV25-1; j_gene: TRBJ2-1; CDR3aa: CASSDKDLWVGEQFF; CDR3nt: TGTGCCAGCAGTGATAAGGACTTGTGGGTAGGGGAGCAGTTCTTC
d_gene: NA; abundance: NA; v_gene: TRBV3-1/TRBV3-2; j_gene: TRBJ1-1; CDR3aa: CASSQDLRGFKAFF; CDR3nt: TGTGCCAGCAGCCAAGATCTTCGAGGGTTTAAGGCTTTCTTT
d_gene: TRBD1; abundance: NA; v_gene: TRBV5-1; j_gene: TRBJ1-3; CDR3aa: CASKQTGESTGNTIYF; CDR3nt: TGCGCCAGCAAACAAACAGGGGAAAGTACTGGAAACACCATATATTTT
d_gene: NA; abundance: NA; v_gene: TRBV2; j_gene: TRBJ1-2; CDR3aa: CASSERVGSGYTF; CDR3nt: TGTGCCAGCAGTGAGAGGGTGGGGTCTGGCTACACCTTC
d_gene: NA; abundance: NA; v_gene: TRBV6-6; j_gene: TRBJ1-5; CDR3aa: CASSYSGDSNQPQHF; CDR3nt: TGTGCCAGCAGTTACTCGGGAGATAGCAATCAGCCCCAGCATTTT
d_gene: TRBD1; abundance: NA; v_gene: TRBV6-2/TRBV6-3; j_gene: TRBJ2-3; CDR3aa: CASSYSGTGADTQYF; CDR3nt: TGTGCCAGCAGTTACTCGGGGACAGGGGCAGATACGCAGTATTTT
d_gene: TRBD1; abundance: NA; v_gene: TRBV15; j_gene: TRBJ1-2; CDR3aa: CATSSGQGVHGYTF; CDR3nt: TGTGCCACCAGCAGCGGGCAGGGGGTTCATGGCTACACCTTC
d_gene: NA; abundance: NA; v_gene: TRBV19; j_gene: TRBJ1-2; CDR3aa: CASSIVTGSYGYTF; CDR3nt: TGTGCCAGTAGTATCGTAACAGGGAGCTATGGCTACACCTTC
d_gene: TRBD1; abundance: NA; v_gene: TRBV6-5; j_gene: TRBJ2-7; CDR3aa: CASSPDRASYEQYF; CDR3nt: TGTGCCAGCAGTCCTGACAGGGCCTCCTACGAGCAGTACTTC
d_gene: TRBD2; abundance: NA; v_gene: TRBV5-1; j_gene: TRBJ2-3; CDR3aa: CASSYTLAGPTDTQYF; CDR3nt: TGCGCCAGCAGCTATACTCTAGCGGGGCCCACAGATACGCAGTATTTT
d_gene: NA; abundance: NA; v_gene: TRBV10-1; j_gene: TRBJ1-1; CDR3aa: CASSSALRGEAFF; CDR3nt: TGCGCCAGCAGTAGCGCTTTGCGAGGCGAAGCTTTCTTT
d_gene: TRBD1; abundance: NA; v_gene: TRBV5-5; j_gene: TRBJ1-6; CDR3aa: CASSFSDRASSYNSPLHF; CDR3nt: TGTGCCAGCAGCTTTTCGGACAGGGCCAGCTCCTATAATTCACCCCTCCACTTT
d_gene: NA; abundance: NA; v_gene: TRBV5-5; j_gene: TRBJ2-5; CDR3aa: CASSRDGGETQYF; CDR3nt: TGTGCCAGCTCCCGGGACGGAGGGGAGACCCAGTACTTC
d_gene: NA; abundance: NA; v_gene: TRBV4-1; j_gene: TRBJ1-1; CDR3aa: CASSQVGQGSQGGTFF; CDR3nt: NA
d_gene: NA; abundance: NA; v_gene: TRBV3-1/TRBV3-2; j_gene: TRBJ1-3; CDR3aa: CASSQGYFSGNTIYF; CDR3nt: TGTGCCAGCAGCCAAGGGTACTTCTCTGGAAACACCATATATTTT
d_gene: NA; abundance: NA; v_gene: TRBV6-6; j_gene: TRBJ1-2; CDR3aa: CASSVPRGGYTF; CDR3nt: TGTGCCAGCAGTGTCCCCCGGGGTGGCTACACCTTC
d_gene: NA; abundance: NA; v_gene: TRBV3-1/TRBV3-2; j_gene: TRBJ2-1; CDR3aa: CASSQGPYNEQFF; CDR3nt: TGTGCCAGCAGCCAAGGGCCCTACAATGAGCAGTTCTTC
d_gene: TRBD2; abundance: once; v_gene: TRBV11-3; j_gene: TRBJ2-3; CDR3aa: CASSYSGTSGSTDTQYF; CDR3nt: TGTGCCAGCAGCTATTCAGGGACTAGCGGGAGCACAGATACGCAGTATTTT
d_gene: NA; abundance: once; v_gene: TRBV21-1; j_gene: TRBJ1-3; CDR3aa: CASSRTGTGSGNTIYF; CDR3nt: TGTGCCAGCAGCAGAACCGGGACAGGGTCCGGAAACACCATATATTTT
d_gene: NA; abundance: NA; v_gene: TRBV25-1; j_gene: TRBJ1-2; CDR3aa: CASSEVTGIGYTF; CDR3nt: TGTGCCAGCAGTGAAGTGACAGGCATCGGCTACACCTTC
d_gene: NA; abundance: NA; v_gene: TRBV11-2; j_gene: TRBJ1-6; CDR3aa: CASTTDNSPLHF; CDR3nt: TGTGCCAGCACGACAGATAATTCACCCCTCCACTTT
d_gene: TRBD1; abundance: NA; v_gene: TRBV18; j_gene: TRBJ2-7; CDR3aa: CASSPRVTGAAYEQYF; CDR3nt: TGTGCCAGCTCACCGAGGGTCACAGGGGCAGCCTACGAGCAGTACTTC
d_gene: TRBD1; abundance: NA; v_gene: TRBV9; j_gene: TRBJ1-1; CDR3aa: CASGSGAGQGVTEAFF; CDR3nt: TGTGCCAGCGGCTCAGGGGCGGGACAGGGGGTTACTGAAGCTTTCTTT
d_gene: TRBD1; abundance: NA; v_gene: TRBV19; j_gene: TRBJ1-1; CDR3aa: CASRDPTMTGVMNTEAFF; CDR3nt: TGTGCCAGTAGAGACCCCACGATGACAGGGGTCATGAACACTGAAGCTTTCTTT
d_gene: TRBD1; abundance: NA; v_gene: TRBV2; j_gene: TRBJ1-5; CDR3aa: CASRSDRGRVDQPQHF; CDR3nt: TGTGCCAGCAGGTCTGACAGGGGGCGAGTAGATCAGCCCCAGCATTTT
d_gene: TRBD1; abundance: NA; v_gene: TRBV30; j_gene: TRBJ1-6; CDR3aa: CARTGTGVNSPLHF; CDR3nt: TGTGCCAGAACCGGGACAGGGGTTAATTCACCCCTCCACTTT
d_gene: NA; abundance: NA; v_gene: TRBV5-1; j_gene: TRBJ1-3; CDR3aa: CASSLLADSGNTIYF; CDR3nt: TGCGCCAGCAGCTTGCTCGCAGACTCTGGAAACACCATATATTTT
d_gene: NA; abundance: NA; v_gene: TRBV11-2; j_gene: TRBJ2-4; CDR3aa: CASSLRIPPRFLAKNIQYF; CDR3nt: TGTGCCAGCAGCTTGCGAATTCCCCCGAGATTTTTAGCCAAAAACATTCAGTACTTC
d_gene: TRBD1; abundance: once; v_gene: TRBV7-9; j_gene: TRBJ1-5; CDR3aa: CASSRTGQGANQPQHF; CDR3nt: TGTGCCAGCAGCCGGACGGGACAGGGGGCCAATCAGCCCCAGCATTTT
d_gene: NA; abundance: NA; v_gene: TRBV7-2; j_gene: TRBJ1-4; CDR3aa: CASSRVWGGSEKLFF; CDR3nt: TGTGCCAGCAGCCGGGTCTGGGGAGGTTCTGAAAAACTGTTTTTT
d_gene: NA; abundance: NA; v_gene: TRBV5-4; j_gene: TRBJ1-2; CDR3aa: CASSLAGDRRGYTF; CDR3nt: TGTGCCAGCAGCTTGGCTGGTGACAGGCGGGGCTACACCTTC
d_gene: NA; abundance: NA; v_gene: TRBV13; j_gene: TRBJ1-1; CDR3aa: CASSLIGMGHGTEAFF; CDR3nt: TGTGCCAGCAGCCTGATCGGAATGGGTCACGGGACTGAAGCTTTCTTT
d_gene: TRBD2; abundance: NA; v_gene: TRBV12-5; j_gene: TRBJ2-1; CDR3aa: CASGAPGLAGDYNEQFF; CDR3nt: TGTGCTAGTGGTGCGCCGGGACTAGCGGGGGATTACAATGAGCAGTTCTTC
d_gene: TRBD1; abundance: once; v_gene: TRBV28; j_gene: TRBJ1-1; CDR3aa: CASSFQGARDTEAFF; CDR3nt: TGTGCCAGCAGTTTTCAGGGGGCGCGAGACACTGAAGCTTTCTTT
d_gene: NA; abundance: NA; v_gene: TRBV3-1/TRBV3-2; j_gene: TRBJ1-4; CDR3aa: CASSQDEEKLFF; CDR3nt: TGTGCCAGCAGCCAAGATGAGGAAAAACTGTTTTTT
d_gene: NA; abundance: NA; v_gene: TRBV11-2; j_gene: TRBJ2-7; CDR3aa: CASSQEFTYEQYF; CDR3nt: TGTGCCAGCAGCCAGGAATTCACCTACGAGCAGTACTTC
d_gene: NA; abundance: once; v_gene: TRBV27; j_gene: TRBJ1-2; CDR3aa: CASRNAPDSYGYTF; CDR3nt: TGTGCCAGCAGGAACGCGCCGGACTCCTATGGCTACACCTTC
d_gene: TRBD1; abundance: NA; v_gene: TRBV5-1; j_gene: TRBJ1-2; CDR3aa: CASSPRQGDGYTF; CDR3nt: TGCGCCAGCAGCCCTAGACAGGGAGATGGCTACACCTTC